Listed below are T cell receptor beta chains from one sample, sequenced in a study of blood T cell repertoires in COVID-19. Profiled with immunoSEQ multiplex PCR; TCRdb holds only in-frame clones, not every one. The repertoire holds 300,000 to 400,000 clones, with roughly 84% as singletons. The sequenced sample was peripheral blood. These receptor sequences come from a man aged 45 to 65 with active or convalescent COVID-19. Both conserved end residues are trimmed from each CDR3.

J,V,CDR3
TRBJ1-2,TRBV19,ASSIDRFGQGDYGYT
TRBJ2-1,TRBV4-2,ASSPTSGTLFDEQF
TRBJ1-2,TRBV7-9,ASSLLSGTGDFNYGYT
TRBJ2-1,TRBV5-6,ASSFRQGKEF
TRBJ2-1,TRBV20-1,SASARTGEAYNEQF
TRBJ1-2,TRBV7-9,ASSLVYGGGQGPGGYT
TRBJ2-1,TRBV5-1,ASSYLPGLARNNEQF
TRBJ1-2,TRBV9,ASSSRYGYT
TRBJ2-1,TRBV11-1,ASSSTSGYDGEQF
TRBJ1-1,TRBV19,ASSIRPAEAF
TRBJ1-4,TRBV5-5,ASSLSTGGQANEKLF
TRBJ1-1,TRBV6-2/TRBV6-3,ASSTGADHTEAF
TRBJ2-3,TRBV10-3,AIKGTSGRTDTQY
TRBJ1-2,TRBV5-4,ASNIQGNYGYT
TRBJ1-5,TRBV19,ASSEDRGRYQPQH
TRBJ2-3,TRBV7-3,ASSLQVPDTQY
TRBJ1-5,TRBV6-6,ASSNRVYYQPQH
TRBJ1-2,TRBV5-6,ASSPDRGLFGYT
TRBJ1-5,TRBV21-1,ASSKPSKGQGASQPQH
TRBJ1-2,TRBV7-2,ASSTRVGADYGYT
TRBJ2-3,TRBV24-1,ATSDASGSSTDTQY
TRBJ2-5,TRBV9,ASSVVSGGRETQY
TRBJ2-7,TRBV6-5,ASSYLGRGDYEQY
TRBJ2-7,TRBV18,ASSPLQPTYEQY
TRBJ1-2,TRBV10-3,AISEGQGYGYT
TRBJ2-7,TRBV15,ATSSDNFPHEQY
TRBJ1-2,TRBV9,ASSVAEGGAYGYT
TRBJ1-1,TRBV11-3,ASSLGAGGEAF
TRBJ2-1,TRBV7-9,ASSSRTGSSYNEQF
TRBJ2-3,TRBV27,ASSPGLAGPDTQY
TRBJ2-7,TRBV9,ASSAGGGSGGSDEQY
TRBJ1-2,TRBV19,ASGVGRHGYT
TRBJ1-6,TRBV9,ASSVEEGSNSPLH
TRBJ2-2,TRBV5-1,ASSLGSAGELF
TRBJ2-7,TRBV6-5,ASSPTWSRREQY
TRBJ2-1,TRBV28,ASSLNGGRNEQF
TRBJ2-1,TRBV11-2,ASSLLAGVPYNEQF
TRBJ1-1,TRBV5-6,ASSEQGRVTAF
TRBJ2-5,TRBV23-1,ASSQSPDRPETQY
TRBJ1-4,TRBV5-1,ASSNPGGRDEKLF
TRBJ2-5,TRBV4-1,ASSRLVGETQY
TRBJ2-3,TRBV19,ASSKTGDGHTDTQY
TRBJ2-1,TRBV4-2,ASSPAGRGGYNEQF
TRBJ2-2,TRBV24-1,ATSDKLVTDTGELF
TRBJ2-1,TRBV2,ASIERPDRGRNEQF
TRBJ2-1,TRBV19,ASSRGLAGDSLQQF
TRBJ2-6,TRBV24-1,ATSDPTGAGANVLT
TRBJ1-4,TRBV28,ASSSALSGTGANEKLF
TRBJ2-5,TRBV7-3,ASSLTFVETQY
TRBJ2-2,TRBV21-1,ASSARLAGLHTGELF
TRBJ1-1,TRBV19,ASSVDGRMNTEAF
TRBJ1-4,TRBV10-3,AIWTGRVSEKLF
TRBJ2-3,TRBV28,ASSLSSGGLTYGTQY
TRBJ1-1,TRBV5-1,ASSLRQGATNTEAF
TRBJ1-5,TRBV19,ASSQQSGQPQH
TRBJ2-1,TRBV11-2,ASSTRRTGHNEQF
TRBJ2-7,TRBV7-8,ASSPPMSSYEQY
TRBJ1-1,TRBV19,ASSISGVAEAF
TRBJ2-1,TRBV9,ASSVAGGSSYNEQF